The source of this T cell receptor (beta chain) is a study of cytomegalovirus exposure and HLA in healthy donors. For the study at large: Prior work identified more than 90 million unique TCR beta sequences in some 180 million T cells.

Study results and caveats: In an earlier analysis, most TCR beta V segments were productive about 87% or about 30% of the time. Some V segments (TRBV6-2 and TRBV6-3 among them) were excluded as indistinguishable.

This clone was seen a single time. What it binds is unknown. The CDR3 is 15 residues long. Trimming shortened V by 7 bases and J by 2 bases, and 17 bases separated the two germline ends. Germline CDR1 reads SGHTA; CDR2 reads FQGNSA. The PCR was carried out with 60 Vbeta primers and 13 Jbeta primers. Profiling relied on immunoSEQ multiplex PCR, and the TCRdb table lists in-frame clones only, not all of them. The data contain about 160,000 clones, around four fifths of them singletons. The chain joins TRBV7-2 to TRBJ1-2, with D unclear. The receptor was isolated from a woman between 45 and 65 years old in good health and CMV-seronegative. Material: PBMCs. CDR3 DNA sequence: TGTGCCAGCACCCTCTCGTCCTCGCTAAACTATGGCTACACCTTC. Its translation is CASTLSSSLNYGYTF. Full variable domain (remainder filled in from reference TRBV7-2 and TRBJ1-2): GAGVSQSPSNKVTEKGKDVELRCDPISGHTALYWYRQSLGQGLEFLIYFQGNSAPDKSGLPSDRFSAERTGGSVSTLTIQRTQQEDSAVYLCASTLSSSLNYGYTFGSGTRLTVV.